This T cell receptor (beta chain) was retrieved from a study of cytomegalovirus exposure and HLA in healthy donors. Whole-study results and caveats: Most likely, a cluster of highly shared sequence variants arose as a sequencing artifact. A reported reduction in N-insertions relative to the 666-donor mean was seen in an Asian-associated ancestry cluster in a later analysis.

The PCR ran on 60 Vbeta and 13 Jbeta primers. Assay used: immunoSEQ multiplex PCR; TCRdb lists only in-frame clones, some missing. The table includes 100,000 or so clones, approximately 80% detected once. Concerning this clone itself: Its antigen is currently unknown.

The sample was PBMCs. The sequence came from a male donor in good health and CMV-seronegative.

This CDR3 reads CASSATGSDTQYF. The CDR3 region has the DNA TGCGCCAGCAGCGCGACAGGGTCAGATACGCAGTATTTT. The chain links TRBV5-1 to TRBJ2-3, with 7 bases aligning to TRBD1. J was trimmed by 4 bases and V by 4 bases; bases with no gene match: 3. The germline V gene encodes CDR1 SGHRS and CDR2 YFSETQ. The CDR3 has 13 amino acids.